This passage covers 19 T cell receptor beta chains from one sample sequenced in a study of Graves' ophthalmopathy and Graves' hyperthyroidism. RNA transcripts yielded amplified TCR beta CDR3 regions. First-round RT-PCR employed HTBI primers, with a second-round multiplex PCR after it. TCRdb re-analysed the multiplex PCR reads in MiXCR, keeping a single row per CDR3 protein. This sample has 1 million to 1.3 million distinct CDR3 sequences, with 36% found just once. Specimen: peripheral blood or thyroid tissue (not recorded which). Source of these receptors: an adult man with Graves' hyperthyroidism.

This clonotype was detected ten times or more. This sequence joins TRBV10-3 and TRBJ2-6, with no clear D. CDR1 is ENHRY, CDR2 SYGVKD, per germline. The CDR3 covers 16 residues. Trimming pared 0 bases from V and 0 bases from J, leaving 6 bases between. The CDR3 reads CAISESIGSGANVLTF. The CDR3 DNA sequence: TGTGCCATCAGTGAGTCGATCGGCTCTGGGGCCAACGTCCTGACTTTC.

This clonotype was seen at least ten times. The chain uses TRBV9 and TRBJ1-5; no clear D. The CDR3 covers 15 residues. Trimming took off 1 base at V and 5 bases at J, with 13 bases between the two ends. Germline V gives CDR1 SGDLS, CDR2 YYNGEE. DNA of the CDR3: TGTGCCAGCAGCGTATCCGGTGTGGTGGATCAGCCCCAGCATTTT. Translation: CASSVSGVVDQPQHF.

As for this clonotype: Because the CDR3 is missing its conserved closing phenylalanine or tryptophan, this is likely a read error. The CDR3 coding sequence is TGCGCCAGCAGCCTTGACAGGACTCGGAGCTCCTACGAGCAGTACTCC. Protein: CASSLDRTRSSYEQYS. This chain joins TRBV7-2 and TRBJ2-7, with D possibly matching TRBD1 (6 bases). The CDR3 sequence is 16 residues long. Germline values: CDR1 SGHTA, CDR2 FQGNSA.

This clonotype was detected only once. The chain employs TRBV29-1 and TRBJ1-4, with 7 bases aligning to TRBD1. Germline V gene data show CDR1 as SQVTM and CDR2 as ANQGSEA. CDR3 length: 15 amino acids. J lost 2 bases, V lost 5 bases, and 8 bases had no gene match. DNA for the CDR3: TGCAGCGTTTTAGCGGCAGGGGGTACTAATGAAAAACTGTTTTTT. As protein: CSVLAAGGTNEKLFF.

V gene TRBV29-1 combines with J gene TRBJ1-1; 11 bases are shared with TRBD1. The germline V gene has CDR1 SQVTM and CDR2 ANQGSEA. This CDR3 is built from 16 residues. V dropped 4 bases and J dropped 7; count of bases not matched to a gene: 14. CDR3 residues: CSVGGGQGAEWLEAFF. CDR3 coding DNA: TGCAGCGTTGGAGGAGGACAGGGGGCGGAATGGCTTGAAGCTTTCTTT.

The CDR3 protein is CSARGTPRGHQPQHF. The CDR3 DNA reads TGCAGTGCTAGAGGAACGCCCCGGGGCCATCAGCCCCAGCATTTT. This rearrangement joins TRBV20-1 to TRBJ1-5, with D possibly matching TRBD1 (5 bases). This CDR3 region has 15 residues. Germline CDR1 reads DFQATT; CDR2 reads SNEGSKA (reference sequence). V gave up 1 base and J gave up 5 bases, with 15 bases separating them.

In its sample, this clonotype was seen many times. The rearrangement uses TRBV7-7 and TRBJ2-7; D might be TRBD2 (6 bases). The germline V gene encodes CDR1 SSHAT and CDR2 FNYEAQ (reference sequence). The germline V and J ends were trimmed by 1 base and 0 bases, with 13 bases remaining between them. The CDR3 runs to 16 residues. DNA of the CDR3: TGTGCCAGCAGCTTAGAATCGGGACTCAGCTCCTACGAGCAGTACTTC. This gives the protein CASSLESGLSSYEQYF.

There are a few counts of this clonotype. The chain uses TRBV7-8 and TRBJ1-5; tentative D call: TRBD1 (5 bases). Trimming removed 5 bases from V and 8 bases from J, with 13 bases in between. The CDR3 runs 13 residues. The V gene's germline CDR1 is SGHVS and CDR2 FQNEAQ. Here the CDR3 reads CASSTGGEKPQHF. For the CDR3, the DNA is TGTGCCAGCAGCACGGGGGGGGAGAAGCCCCAGCATTTT.

This clonotype has a count of ten or more. This chain connects TRBV9 to TRBJ1-2, with a weak D call TRBD1 (5 bases). V was trimmed by 4 bases and J by 8 bases, leaving 21 bases between them. Germline V gene data show CDR1 as SGDLS and CDR2 as YYNGEE. There are 15 residues in the CDR3. The CDR3 loop is CASSSTRVVQMGYTF. In nucleotides, the CDR3 is TGTGCCAGCAGCTCAACCAGGGTAGTGCAAATGGGCTACACCTTC.

The chain carries TRBV10-3 and TRBJ2-2, with D perhaps assigned TRBD1 or TRBD2 (5 bases each). The CDR3 is 14 residues long. Germline CDR1 and CDR2: ENHRY and SYGVKD. Trimming took 4 bases from V and 2 from J, leaving 8 bases between them. Here the CDR3 reads CAISVRDNTGELFF. The CDR3 DNA is TGTGCCATCAGTGTACGGGACAACACCGGGGAGCTGTTTTTT.

The chain uses TRBV15 and TRBJ1-5; D possibly corresponds to TRBD1 (6 bases). The CDR3 totals 14 residues. Germline V lookup: CDR1 LNHNV, CDR2 YYDKDF (reference sequence). The V and J ends lost 3 bases and 4 bases respectively, with 10 bases between them. CDR3 sequence: CATSSGTGNQPQHF. The CDR3 DNA reads TGTGCCACCAGCAGTGGAACAGGGAATCAGCCCCAGCATTTT.

This clonotype has more than one count but fewer than ten. The V call is TRBV20-1, the J call TRBJ2-7, with D unresolved. CDR1 and CDR2 (germline): DFQATT, SNEGSKA (reference sequence). The CDR3 has 16 amino acids. The V end lost 2 bases, the J end lost 4 bases, and 21 bases lay between the germline ends. For the CDR3, the DNA is TGCAGTGCTAGATCCAGTACTAAGGACGGGCCTTACGAGCAGTACTTC. It yields the protein CSARSSTKDGPYEQYF.

The CDR3 is CASSLGSWDSISYEQYF. The CDR3 region has the DNA TGCGCCAGCAGCTTGGGCTCGTGGGACAGTATCTCCTACGAGCAGTACTTC. The J gene is TRBJ2-7, the V gene TRBV5-1; 7 nucleotides match TRBD1. The CDR3 is 17 amino acids. Per germline, CDR1 SGHRS and CDR2 YFSETQ. V lost 0 bases to trimming and J lost 0 bases; unmatched junction nucleotides: 9.

V and J are TRBV7-9 and TRBJ2-7; perhaps TRBD1 as D (6 bases). The CDR3 sequence is 14 residues long. Germline V gives CDR1 SEHNR, CDR2 FQNEAQ (reference sequence). Trimming shortened V by 6 bases and J by 6 bases, and 18 bases separated the two germline ends. The CDR3 loop reads CASSPRLGASEQYF. CDR3 bases: TGTGCCAGCAGTCCCCGACTGGGGGCCAGCGAGCAGTACTTC.

This clonotype was counted between two and nine times. The rearrangement uses TRBV20-1 and TRBJ2-7; D is undetermined. The V gene lost 4 bases and the J gene lost 2 bases, with 15 bases spanning the gap. CDR3 size: 14 residues. From germline, CDR1 is DFQATT and CDR2 SNEGSKA (reference sequence). The CDR3 sequence is CSATLPHRTYEQYF. As DNA, the CDR3 is TGCAGTGCTACTTTGCCTCACCGTACCTACGAGCAGTACTTC.

This clonotype was detected many times. The chain has TRBV5-8 and TRBJ1-5; D remains unclear. V dropped 1 base and J dropped 4 bases, with 6 bases sitting between them. Per the germline V gene, CDR1 is SGHTS and CDR2 is YDEGEE. CDR3 length: 13 residues. As DNA, the CDR3 is TGTGCCAGCAGCTTGTTAGAAAATCAGCCCCAGCATTTT. Residues: CASSLLENQPQHF.

This clonotype has a count of ten or more. Mismatch with germline at one junction end may stem from a read error. The chain recombines TRBV4-3 with TRBJ2-2, with D tentatively TRBD2 (5 bases). Germline values: CDR1 LGHNA, CDR2 YSLEER. The CDR3 runs to 14 residues. CDR3 residues: CASSQDPGTGELFF. The DNA of the CDR3 is TGTGCCAGCAGCCAAGACCCGGGAACCGGGGAGCTGTTTTTT.

The V gene is TRBV29-1, the J gene TRBJ2-2; 12 bases align to TRBD2. CDR3 length: 14 residues. Germline lookup yields CDR1 SQVTM and CDR2 ANQGSEA. Unmatched junction bases numbered 4, after V lost 4 bases and J lost 7 bases. CDR3 sequence reads: CSVATSGGSGELFF. CDR3 nucleotide sequence: TGCAGCGTTGCGACTAGCGGGGGAAGCGGGGAGCTGTTTTTT.

The table lists this clonotype with many counts. The CDR3 DNA reads TGTGCCAGCGGGGACGGTAGCAATCAGCCCCAGCATTTT. Its protein product is CASGDGSNQPQHF. J is TRBJ1-5 and V is TRBV6-5; maybe TRBD1 (5 bases). V was trimmed by 8 bases and J by 0 bases, leaving 8 bases between them. This CDR3 is 13 amino acids long. Germline assignment: CDR1 MNHEY and CDR2 SVGAGI.